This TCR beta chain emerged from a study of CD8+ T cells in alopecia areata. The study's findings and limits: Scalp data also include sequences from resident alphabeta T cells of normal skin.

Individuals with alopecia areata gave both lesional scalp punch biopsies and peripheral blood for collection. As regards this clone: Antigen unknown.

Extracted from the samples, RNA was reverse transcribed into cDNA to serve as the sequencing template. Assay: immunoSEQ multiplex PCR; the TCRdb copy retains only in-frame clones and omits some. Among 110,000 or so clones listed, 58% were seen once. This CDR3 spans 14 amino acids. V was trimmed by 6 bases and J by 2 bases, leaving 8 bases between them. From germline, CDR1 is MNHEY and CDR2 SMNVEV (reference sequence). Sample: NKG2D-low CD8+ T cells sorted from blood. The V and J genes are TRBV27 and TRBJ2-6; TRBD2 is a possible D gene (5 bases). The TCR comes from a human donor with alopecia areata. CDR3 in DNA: TGTGCCAGCAGGGGAGAGACTGGGGCCAACGTCCTGACTTTC. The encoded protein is CASRGETGANVLTF.